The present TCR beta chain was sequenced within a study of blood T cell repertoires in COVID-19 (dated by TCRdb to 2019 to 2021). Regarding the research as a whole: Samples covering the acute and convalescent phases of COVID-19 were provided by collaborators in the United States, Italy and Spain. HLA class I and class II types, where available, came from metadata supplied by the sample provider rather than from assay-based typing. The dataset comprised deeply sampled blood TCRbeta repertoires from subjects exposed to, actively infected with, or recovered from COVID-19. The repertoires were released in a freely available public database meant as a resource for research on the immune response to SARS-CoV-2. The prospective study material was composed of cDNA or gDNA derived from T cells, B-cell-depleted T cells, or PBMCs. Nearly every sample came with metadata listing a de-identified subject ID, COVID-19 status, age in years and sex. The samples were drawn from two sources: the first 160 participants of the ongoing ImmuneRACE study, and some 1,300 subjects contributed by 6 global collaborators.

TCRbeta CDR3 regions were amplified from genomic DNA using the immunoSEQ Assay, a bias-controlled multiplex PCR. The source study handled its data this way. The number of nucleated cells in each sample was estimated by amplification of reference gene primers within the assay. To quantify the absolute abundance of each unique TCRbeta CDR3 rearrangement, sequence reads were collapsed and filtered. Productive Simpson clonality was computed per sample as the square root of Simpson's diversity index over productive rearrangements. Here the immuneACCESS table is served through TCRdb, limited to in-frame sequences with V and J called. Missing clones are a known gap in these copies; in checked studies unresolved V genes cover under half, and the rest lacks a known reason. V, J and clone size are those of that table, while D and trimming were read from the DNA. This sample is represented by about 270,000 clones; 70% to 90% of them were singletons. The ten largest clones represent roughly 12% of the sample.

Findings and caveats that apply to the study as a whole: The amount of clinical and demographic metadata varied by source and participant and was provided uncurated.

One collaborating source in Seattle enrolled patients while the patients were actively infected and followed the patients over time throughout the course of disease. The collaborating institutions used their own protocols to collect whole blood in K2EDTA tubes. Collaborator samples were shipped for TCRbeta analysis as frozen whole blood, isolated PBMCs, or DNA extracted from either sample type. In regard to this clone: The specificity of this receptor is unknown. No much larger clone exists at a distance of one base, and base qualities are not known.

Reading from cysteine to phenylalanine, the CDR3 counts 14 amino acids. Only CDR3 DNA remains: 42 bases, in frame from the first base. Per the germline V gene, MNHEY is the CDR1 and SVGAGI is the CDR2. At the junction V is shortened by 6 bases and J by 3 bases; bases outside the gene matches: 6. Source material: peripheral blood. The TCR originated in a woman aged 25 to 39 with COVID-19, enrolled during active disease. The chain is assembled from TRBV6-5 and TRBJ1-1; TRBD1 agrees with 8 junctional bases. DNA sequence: TGTGCCAGCAGGCCCCGGGACAGGTACACTGAAGCTTTCTTT. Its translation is CASRPRDRYTEAFF.